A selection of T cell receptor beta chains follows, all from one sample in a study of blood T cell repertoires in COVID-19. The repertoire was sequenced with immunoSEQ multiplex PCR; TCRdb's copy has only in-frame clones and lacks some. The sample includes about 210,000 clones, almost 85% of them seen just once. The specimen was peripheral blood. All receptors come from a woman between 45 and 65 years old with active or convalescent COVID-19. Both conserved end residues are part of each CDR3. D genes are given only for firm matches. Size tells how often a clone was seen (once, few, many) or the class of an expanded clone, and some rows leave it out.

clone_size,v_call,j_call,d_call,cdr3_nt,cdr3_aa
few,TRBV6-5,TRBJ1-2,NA,TGTGCCAGCAGTTACGACGCCTCCGGGGGCTACACCTTC,CASSYDASGGYTF
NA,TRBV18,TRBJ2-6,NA,TGTGCCAGCTCAGCCCGACAGCTTTCTGGGGCCAACGTCCTGACTTTC,CASSARQLSGANVLTF
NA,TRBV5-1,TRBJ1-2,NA,TGCGCCAGCAGCTTGGTAGGGGCCCCATCCTCTAACTATGGCTACACCTTC,CASSLVGAPSSNYGYTF
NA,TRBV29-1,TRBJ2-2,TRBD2,TGCAGCGTTGAAGGGACTAGCTCCGGTGCGGACGGGGAGCTGTTTTTT,CSVEGTSSGADGELFF
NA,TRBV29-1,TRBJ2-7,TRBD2,TGCAGCGTATCCGGGACTAGTAGCTCCTACGAGCAGTACTTC,CSVSGTSSSYEQYF
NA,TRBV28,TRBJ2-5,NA,TGTGCCAGCAGTTTAATAGGGGAAGAGGCAGAGACCCAGTACTTC,CASSLIGEEAETQYF
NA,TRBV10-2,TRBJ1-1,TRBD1,TGCGCCACCGATTACAGGGGAAGCCCAAACACTGAAGCTTTCTTT,CATDYRGSPNTEAFF
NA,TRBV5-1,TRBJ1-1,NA,TGCGCCAGCAGCTTGGCAGATGAAAAAGCTTTCTTT,CASSLADEKAFF
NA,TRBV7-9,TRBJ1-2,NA,TGTGCCAGCAGCCGGGGGGGCGGCTATGGCTACACCTTC,CASSRGGGYGYTF
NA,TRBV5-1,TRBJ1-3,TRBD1,TGCGCCAGCAGCTTGGCCGGGGGACAGGGAAACACCATATATTTT,CASSLAGGQGNTIYF
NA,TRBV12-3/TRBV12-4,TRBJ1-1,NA,TGTGCCAGCAGTCGAAATCAGGACACTGAAGCTTTCTTT,CASSRNQDTEAFF
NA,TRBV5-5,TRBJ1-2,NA,TGTGCCAGCAGCTTGCCACAGGGCCCCTATGGCTACACCTTC,CASSLPQGPYGYTF
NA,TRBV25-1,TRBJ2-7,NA,TGTGCCAGCAGTTTGAGATCCTACGAGCAGTACTTC,CASSLRSYEQYF
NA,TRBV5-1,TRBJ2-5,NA,TGCGCCAGCAGCCAGGGTCCTACCCCGGAGACCCAGTACTTC,CASSQGPTPETQYF
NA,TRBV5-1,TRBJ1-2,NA,TGCGCCAGCAGCTTGGGGACAGTCAATGGCTACACCTTC,CASSLGTVNGYTF
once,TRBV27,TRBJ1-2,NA,TGTGCCAGCAGTTTATTCTCGTTGGCGGGGACCTACACCTTC,CASSLFSLAGTYTF
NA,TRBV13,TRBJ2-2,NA,TGTGCCAGCAGCCTATTATTGAACACCGGGGAGCTGTTTTTT,CASSLLLNTGELFF
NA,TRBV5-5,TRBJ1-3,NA,TGTGCCAGCGGAACTACGGAATTCTTCTCTGGAAACACCATATATTTT,CASGTTEFFSGNTIYF
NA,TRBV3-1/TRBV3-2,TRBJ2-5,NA,TGTGCCAGCAGACCGGGACAAAAAGAGACCCAGTACTTC,CASRPGQKETQYF
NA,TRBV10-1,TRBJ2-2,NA,TGCGCCAGCAGTGATGCGAGTTATACGAACACCGGGGAGCTGTTTTTT,CASSDASYTNTGELFF
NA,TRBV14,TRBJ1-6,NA,TGTGCCAGCAGCCAAGATCTTTTTCCCAATTCACCCCTCCACTTT,CASSQDLFPNSPLHF
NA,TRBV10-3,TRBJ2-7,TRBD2,TGTGCCATCAGTGGAAGGGGACTAGCGGGAGGTTCCTACGAGCAGTACTTC,CAISGRGLAGGSYEQYF
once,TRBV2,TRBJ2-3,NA,TGTGCCAGTACCTACTCTAACGGGCAGTATTTT,CASTYSNGQYF
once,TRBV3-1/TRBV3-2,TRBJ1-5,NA,TGTGCCAGCAGCCAGGGCACCGCGGGGCCCCAGCATTTT,CASSQGTAGPQHF
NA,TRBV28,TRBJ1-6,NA,TGTGCCAGCAGCCGGGACTCTAAAGGGGCCTATAATTCACCCCTCCACTTT,CASSRDSKGAYNSPLHF
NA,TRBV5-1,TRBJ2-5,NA,TGCGCCAGCAGCGGGGGACAAGGAGAGACCCAGTACTTC,CASSGGQGETQYF
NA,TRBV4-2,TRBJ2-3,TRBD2,TGTGCCAGCAGCCAAGGGGTTAGCGGGAGGCTCACAGATACGCAGTATTTT,CASSQGVSGRLTDTQYF
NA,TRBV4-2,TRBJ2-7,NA,TGTGCCAGCAGCCAACAGCGGTTCTCCTACGAGCAGTACTTC,CASSQQRFSYEQYF
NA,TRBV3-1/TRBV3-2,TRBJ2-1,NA,TGTGCCAGCAGCCACCCCGGTGGGGGCATGTGGGAGCAGTTCTTC,CASSHPGGGMWEQFF
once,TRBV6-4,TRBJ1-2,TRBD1,TGTGCCAGCAGTGCTACCGGGACAGGAGGACGAGGCTACACCTTC,CASSATGTGGRGYTF
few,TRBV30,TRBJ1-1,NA,TGTGCCTGGACAGGGGAGAACACTGAAGCTTTCTTT,CAWTGENTEAFF
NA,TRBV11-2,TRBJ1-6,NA,TGTGCCAGCAGCTTTTGGCAGGGCTCTTCACCCCTCCACTTT,CASSFWQGSSPLHF
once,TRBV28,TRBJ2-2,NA,TGTGCCAGCAACCAACCTAGAAGGGGTTTCGCCGGGGAGCTGTTTTTT,CASNQPRRGFAGELFF
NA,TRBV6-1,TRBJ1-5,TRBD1,TGTGCCAGCAGTGACAGGGGGCAGAGGAATCAGCCCCAGCATTTT,CASSDRGQRNQPQHF
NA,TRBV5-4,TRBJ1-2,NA,TGTGCCAGCAGCTTTAGCTCGGGACAAAACTATGGCTACACCTTC,CASSFSSGQNYGYTF
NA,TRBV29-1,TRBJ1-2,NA,TGCAGCGGCGTAGAGTCCGGCTATGGCTACACCTTC,CSGVESGYGYTF
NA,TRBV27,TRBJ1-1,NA,TGTGCCAGCAGTTTATACGGGGGAATGAACACTGAAGCTTTCTTT,CASSLYGGMNTEAFF
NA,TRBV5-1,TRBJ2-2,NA,TGCGCCAGCAGCTTGTTGAGGGCGAACACCGGGGAGCTGTTTTTT,CASSLLRANTGELFF
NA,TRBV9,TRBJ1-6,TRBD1,TGTGCCAGCAGCGAGAGGGACAGTCGAAAGTCACCCCTCCACTTT,CASSERDSRKSPLHF